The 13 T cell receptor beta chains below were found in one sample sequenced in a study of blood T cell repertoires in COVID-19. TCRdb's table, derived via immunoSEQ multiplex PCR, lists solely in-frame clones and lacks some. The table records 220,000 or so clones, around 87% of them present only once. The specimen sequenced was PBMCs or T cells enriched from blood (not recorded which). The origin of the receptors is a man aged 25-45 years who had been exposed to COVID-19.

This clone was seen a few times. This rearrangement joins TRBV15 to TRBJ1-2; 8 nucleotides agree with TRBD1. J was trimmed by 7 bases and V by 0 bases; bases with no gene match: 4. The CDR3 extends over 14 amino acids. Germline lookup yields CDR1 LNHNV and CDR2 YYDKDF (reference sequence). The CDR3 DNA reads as TGTGCCACCAGCAGAGATCAACAGGGGGGTGGCTACACCTTC. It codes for CATSRDQQGGGYTF. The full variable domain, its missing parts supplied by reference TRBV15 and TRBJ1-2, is DAMVIQNPRYQVTQFGKPVTLSCSQTLNHNVMYWYQQKSSQAPKLLFHYYDKDFNNEADTPDNFQSRRPNTSFCFLDIRSPGLGDTAMYLCATSRDQQGGGYTFGSGTRLTVV.

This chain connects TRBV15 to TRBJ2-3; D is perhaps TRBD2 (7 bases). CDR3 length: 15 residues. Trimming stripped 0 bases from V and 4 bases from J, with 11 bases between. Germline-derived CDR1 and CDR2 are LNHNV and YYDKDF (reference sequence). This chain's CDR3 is CATSRDLGGPDTQYF. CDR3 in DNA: TGTGCCACCAGCAGAGATCTCGGGGGGCCAGATACGCAGTATTTT. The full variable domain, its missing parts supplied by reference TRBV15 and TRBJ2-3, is DAMVIQNPRYQVTQFGKPVTLSCSQTLNHNVMYWYQQKSSQAPKLLFHYYDKDFNNEADTPDNFQSRRPNTSFCFLDIRSPGLGDTAMYLCATSRDLGGPDTQYFGPGTRLTVL.

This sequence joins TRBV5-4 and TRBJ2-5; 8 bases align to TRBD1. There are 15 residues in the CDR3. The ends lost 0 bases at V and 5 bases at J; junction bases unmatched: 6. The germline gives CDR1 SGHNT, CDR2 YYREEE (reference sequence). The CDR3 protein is CASSLGQGRSETQYF. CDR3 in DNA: TGTGCCAGCAGCTTGGGACAGGGGAGGAGTGAGACCCAGTACTTC.

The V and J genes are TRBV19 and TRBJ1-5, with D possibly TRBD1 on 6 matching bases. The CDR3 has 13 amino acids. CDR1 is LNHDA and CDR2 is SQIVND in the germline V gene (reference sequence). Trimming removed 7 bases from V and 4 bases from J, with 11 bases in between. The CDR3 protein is CASNPDRNQPQHF. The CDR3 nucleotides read TGTGCCAGTAACCCGGACAGAAATCAGCCCCAGCATTTT. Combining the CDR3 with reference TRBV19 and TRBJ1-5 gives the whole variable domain DGGITQSPKYLFRKEGQNVTLSCEQNLNHDAMYWYRQDPGQGLRLIYYSQIVNDFQKGDIAEGYSVSREKKESFPLTVTSAQKNPTAFYLCASNPDRNQPQHFGDGTRLSIL.

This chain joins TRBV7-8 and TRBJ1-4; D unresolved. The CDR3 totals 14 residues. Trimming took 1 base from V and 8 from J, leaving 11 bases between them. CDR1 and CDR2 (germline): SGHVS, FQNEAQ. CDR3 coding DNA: TGTGCCAGCAGCTTAGGGGAGGGCCGGGAAAAACTGTTTTTT. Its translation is CASSLGEGREKLFF.

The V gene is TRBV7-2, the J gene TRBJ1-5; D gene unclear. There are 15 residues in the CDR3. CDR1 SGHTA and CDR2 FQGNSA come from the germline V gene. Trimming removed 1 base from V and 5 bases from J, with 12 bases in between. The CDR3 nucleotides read TGTGCCAGCAGCTTAGATGGAGGGCACTATCAGCCCCAGCATTTT. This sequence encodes CASSLDGGHYQPQHF.

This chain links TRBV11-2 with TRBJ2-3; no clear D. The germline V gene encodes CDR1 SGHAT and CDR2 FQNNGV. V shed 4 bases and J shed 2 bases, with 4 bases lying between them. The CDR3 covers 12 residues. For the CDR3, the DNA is TGTGCCAGCAGCTCGTACACAGATACGCAGTATTTT. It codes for CASSSYTDTQYF.

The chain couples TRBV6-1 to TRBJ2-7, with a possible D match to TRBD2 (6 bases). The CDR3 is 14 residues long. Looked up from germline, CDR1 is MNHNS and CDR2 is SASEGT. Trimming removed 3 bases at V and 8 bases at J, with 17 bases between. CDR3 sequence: CASSETGARGQQYF. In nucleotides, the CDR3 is TGTGCCAGCAGTGAGACCGGGGCGCGGGGTCAGCAGTACTTC.

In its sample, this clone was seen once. DNA for the CDR3: TGTGCCAGTAGTCAGGGATCTGAAGAGACCCAGTACTTC. This gives the protein CASSQGSEETQYF. The chain employs TRBV19 and TRBJ2-5; TRBD1 is a possible D gene (5 bases). The germline V and J ends were trimmed by 5 bases and 3 bases, with 10 bases remaining between them. CDR1 LNHDA and CDR2 SQIVND come from the germline V gene (reference sequence). CDR3 length: 13 residues. Filled out from reference TRBV19 and TRBJ2-5, the complete variable domain reads DGGITQSPKYLFRKEGQNVTLSCEQNLNHDAMYWYRQDPGQGLRLIYYSQIVNDFQKGDIAEGYSVSREKKESFPLTVTSAQKNPTAFYLCASSQGSEETQYFGPGTRLLVL.

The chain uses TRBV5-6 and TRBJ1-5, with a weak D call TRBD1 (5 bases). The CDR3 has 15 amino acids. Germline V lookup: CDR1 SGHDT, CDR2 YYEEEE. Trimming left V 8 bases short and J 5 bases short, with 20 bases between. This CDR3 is CARKFGRPGDQPQHF. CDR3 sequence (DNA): TGTGCCAGGAAGTTTGGGCGCCCGGGGGATCAGCCCCAGCATTTT.

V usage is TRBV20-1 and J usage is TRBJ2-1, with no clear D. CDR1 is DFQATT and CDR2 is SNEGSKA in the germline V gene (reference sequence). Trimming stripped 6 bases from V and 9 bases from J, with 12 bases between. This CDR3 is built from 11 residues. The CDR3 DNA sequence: TGCAGTGCACCCTCCCCCGGTGAGCAGTTCTTC. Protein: CSAPSPGEQFF.

CDR3 residues: CASSSRETQYF. The CDR3 DNA is TGTGCCAGCAGCAGTAGAGAGACCCAGTACTTC. The rearrangement joins TRBV5-5 to TRBJ2-5; unclear D gene. Germline CDR1 SGHKS, CDR2 YYEKEE (reference sequence). The V gene lost 4 bases and the J gene lost 4 bases, with 5 bases spanning the gap. The CDR3 consists of 11 residues. The full variable domain, in which reference TRBV5-5 and TRBJ2-5 provide the parts outside the CDR3, is DAGVTQSPTHLIKTRGQQVTLRCSPISGHKSVSWYQQVLGQGPQFIFQYYEKEERGRGNFPDRFSARQFPNYSSELNVNALLLGDSALYLCASSSRETQYFGPGTRLLVL.

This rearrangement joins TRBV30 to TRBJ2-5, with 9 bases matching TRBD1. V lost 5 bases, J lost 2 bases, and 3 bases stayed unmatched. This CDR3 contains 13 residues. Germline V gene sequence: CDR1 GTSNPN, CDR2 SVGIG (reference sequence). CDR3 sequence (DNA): TGTGCCTGGGGGACAGGGATTCAAGAGACCCAGTACTTC. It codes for CAWGTGIQETQYF.